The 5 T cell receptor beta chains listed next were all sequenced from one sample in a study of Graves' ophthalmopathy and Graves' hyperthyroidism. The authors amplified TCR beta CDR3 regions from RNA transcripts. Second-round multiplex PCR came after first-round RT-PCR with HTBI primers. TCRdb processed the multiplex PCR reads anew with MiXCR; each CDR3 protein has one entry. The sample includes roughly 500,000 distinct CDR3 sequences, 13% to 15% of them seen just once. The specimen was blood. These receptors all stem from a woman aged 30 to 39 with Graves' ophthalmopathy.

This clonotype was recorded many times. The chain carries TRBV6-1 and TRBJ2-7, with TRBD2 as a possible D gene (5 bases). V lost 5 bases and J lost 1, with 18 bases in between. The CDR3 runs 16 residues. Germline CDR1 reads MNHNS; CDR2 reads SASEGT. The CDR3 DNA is TGTGCCAGCAGTCAAGGACTCCTACGTTTATCCTACGAGCAGTACTTC. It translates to CASSQGLLRLSYEQYF.

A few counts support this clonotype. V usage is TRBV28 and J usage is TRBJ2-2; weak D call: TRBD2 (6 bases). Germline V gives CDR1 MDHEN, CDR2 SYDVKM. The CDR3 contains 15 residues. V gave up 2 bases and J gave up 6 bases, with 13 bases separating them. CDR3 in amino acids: CASSLDPGVPGELFF. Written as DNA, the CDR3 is TGTGCCAGCAGTTTAGATCCGGGGGTCCCCGGGGAGCTGTTTTTT.

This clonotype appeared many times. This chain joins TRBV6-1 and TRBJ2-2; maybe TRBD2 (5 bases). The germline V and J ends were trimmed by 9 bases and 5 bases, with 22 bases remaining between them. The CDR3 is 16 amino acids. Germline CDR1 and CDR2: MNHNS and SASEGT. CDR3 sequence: CASVKPRRRRTGELFF. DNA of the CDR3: TGTGCCAGTGTTAAACCCCGCAGGAGGCGTACCGGGGAGCTGTTTTTT.

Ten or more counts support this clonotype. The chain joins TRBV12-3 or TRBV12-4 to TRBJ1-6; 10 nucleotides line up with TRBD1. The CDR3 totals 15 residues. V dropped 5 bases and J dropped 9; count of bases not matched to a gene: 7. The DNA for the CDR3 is TGTGCCAGCAGTCCAGGGGACAGGGGTTTTTCACCCCTCCACTTT. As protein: CASSPGDRGFSPLHF.

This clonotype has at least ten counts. CDR3 sequence reads: CASSDGDSNTEAFF. The CDR3 nucleotides are TGTGCCAGCAGCGATGGAGACTCTAACACTGAAGCTTTCTTT. The rearrangement uses TRBV9 and TRBJ1-1; D is undetermined. Germline V gene data show CDR1 as SGDLS and CDR2 as YYNGEE. The CDR3 totals 14 residues. V shed 3 bases and J shed 2 bases, with 11 bases lying between them.